The TCR beta chain described here comes from a study of T cell changes during pregnancy in multiple sclerosis. Generated by immunoSEQ multiplex PCR, the TCRdb table keeps only in-frame clones and is missing some. Of roughly 63,000 clones in the sample, roughly 93% were seen once. Between the trimmed V and J ends, which lost 6 bases and 10 bases, there was a span of 13 bases. This CDR3 spans 12 amino acids. Germline CDR1 MNHNY, CDR2 SVGAGI (reference sequence). The specimen was CD8+ T cells from peripheral blood mononuclear cells, collected in the second trimester of pregnancy. This sequence joins TRBV6-6 and TRBJ2-1, with D possibly matching TRBD2 (5 bases). The source is a female donor with multiple sclerosis, enrolled in a pregnancy study. CDR3 loop: CASSLRRQEQFF. The CDR3 DNA reads TGTGCCAGCAGCCTCCGGAGGCAGGAGCAGTTCTTC.